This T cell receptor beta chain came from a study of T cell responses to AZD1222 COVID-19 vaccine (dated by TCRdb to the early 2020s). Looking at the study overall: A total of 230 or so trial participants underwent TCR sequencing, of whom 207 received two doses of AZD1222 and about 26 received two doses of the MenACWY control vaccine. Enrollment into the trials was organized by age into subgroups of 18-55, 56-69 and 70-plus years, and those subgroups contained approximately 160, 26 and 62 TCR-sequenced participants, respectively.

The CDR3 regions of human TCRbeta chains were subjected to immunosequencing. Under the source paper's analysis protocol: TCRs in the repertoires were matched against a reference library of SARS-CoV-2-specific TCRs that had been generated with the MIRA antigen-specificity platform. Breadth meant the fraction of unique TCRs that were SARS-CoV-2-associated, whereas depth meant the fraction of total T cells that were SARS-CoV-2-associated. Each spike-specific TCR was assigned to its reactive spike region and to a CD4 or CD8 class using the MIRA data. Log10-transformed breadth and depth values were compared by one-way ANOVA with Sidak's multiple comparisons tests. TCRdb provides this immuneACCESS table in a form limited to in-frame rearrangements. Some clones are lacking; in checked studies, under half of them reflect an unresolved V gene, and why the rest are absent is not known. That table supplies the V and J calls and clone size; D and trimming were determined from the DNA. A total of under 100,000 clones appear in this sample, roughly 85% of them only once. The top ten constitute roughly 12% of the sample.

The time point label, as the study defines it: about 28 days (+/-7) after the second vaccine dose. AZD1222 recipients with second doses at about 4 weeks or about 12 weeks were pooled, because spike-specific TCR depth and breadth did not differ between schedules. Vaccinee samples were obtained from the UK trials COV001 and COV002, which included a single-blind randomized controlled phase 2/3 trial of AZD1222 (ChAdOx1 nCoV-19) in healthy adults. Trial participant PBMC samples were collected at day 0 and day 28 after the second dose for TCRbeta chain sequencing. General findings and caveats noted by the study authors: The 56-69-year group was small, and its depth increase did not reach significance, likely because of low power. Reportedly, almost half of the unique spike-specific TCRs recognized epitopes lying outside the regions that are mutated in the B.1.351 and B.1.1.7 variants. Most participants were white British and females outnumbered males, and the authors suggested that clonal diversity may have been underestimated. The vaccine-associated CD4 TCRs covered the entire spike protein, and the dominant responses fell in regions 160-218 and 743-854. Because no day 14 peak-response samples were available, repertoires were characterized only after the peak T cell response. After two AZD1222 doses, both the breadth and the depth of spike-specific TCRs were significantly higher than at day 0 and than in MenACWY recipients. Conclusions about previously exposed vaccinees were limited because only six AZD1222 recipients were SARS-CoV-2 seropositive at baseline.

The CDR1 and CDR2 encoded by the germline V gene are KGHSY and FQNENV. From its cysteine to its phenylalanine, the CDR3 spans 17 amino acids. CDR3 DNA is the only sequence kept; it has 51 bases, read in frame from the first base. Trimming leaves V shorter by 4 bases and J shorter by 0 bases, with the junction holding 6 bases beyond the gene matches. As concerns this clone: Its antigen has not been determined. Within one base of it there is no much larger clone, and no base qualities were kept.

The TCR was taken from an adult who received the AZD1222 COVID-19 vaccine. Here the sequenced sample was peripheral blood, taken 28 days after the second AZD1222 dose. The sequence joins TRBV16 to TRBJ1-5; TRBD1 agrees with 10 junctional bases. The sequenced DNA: TGTGCCAGCAGCCGGACAGGGGGAGGGTATAGCAATCAGCCCCAGCATTTT. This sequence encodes CASSRTGGGYSNQPQHF.